The clone carrying this TCR beta chain appeared a single time. The CDR3 spans 16 residues. Germline CDR1 is SGHAT and CDR2 is FQDESV (reference sequence). V shed 2 bases and J 8 bases; nucleotides not matched to a gene: 8. The data stem from a study of blood T cell repertoires in COVID-19. The overall study: Specimens from acute and convalescent COVID-19 originated in the United States, Italy and Spain.

The study recruited people aged roughly 18 to 95 years across 20 to 30 US areas. People in the exposed group encountered a COVID-19 case within 2 weeks before entering the study. In the authors' workflow: How many nucleated cells were present was estimated from reference gene primer amplification. The table came from immunoSEQ multiplex PCR; TCRdb's copy has only in-frame clones and leaves some out. From that table come the V and J calls and clone size; the DNA was used to work out D and trimming. The sample holds 50,000 to 65,000 clones, 72% seen once. The chain employs TRBV11-1 and TRBJ2-1, with 11 bases fitting TRBD2. Material: PBMCs or T cells enriched from blood (not recorded which). This TCR came from a woman between 55 and 75 years old who had been exposed to COVID-19. CDR3 in DNA: TGTGCCAGCAGCTTAAGACTAGCGGGGTCTCAGGATGAGCAGTTCTTC. Protein: CASSLRLAGSQDEQFF.